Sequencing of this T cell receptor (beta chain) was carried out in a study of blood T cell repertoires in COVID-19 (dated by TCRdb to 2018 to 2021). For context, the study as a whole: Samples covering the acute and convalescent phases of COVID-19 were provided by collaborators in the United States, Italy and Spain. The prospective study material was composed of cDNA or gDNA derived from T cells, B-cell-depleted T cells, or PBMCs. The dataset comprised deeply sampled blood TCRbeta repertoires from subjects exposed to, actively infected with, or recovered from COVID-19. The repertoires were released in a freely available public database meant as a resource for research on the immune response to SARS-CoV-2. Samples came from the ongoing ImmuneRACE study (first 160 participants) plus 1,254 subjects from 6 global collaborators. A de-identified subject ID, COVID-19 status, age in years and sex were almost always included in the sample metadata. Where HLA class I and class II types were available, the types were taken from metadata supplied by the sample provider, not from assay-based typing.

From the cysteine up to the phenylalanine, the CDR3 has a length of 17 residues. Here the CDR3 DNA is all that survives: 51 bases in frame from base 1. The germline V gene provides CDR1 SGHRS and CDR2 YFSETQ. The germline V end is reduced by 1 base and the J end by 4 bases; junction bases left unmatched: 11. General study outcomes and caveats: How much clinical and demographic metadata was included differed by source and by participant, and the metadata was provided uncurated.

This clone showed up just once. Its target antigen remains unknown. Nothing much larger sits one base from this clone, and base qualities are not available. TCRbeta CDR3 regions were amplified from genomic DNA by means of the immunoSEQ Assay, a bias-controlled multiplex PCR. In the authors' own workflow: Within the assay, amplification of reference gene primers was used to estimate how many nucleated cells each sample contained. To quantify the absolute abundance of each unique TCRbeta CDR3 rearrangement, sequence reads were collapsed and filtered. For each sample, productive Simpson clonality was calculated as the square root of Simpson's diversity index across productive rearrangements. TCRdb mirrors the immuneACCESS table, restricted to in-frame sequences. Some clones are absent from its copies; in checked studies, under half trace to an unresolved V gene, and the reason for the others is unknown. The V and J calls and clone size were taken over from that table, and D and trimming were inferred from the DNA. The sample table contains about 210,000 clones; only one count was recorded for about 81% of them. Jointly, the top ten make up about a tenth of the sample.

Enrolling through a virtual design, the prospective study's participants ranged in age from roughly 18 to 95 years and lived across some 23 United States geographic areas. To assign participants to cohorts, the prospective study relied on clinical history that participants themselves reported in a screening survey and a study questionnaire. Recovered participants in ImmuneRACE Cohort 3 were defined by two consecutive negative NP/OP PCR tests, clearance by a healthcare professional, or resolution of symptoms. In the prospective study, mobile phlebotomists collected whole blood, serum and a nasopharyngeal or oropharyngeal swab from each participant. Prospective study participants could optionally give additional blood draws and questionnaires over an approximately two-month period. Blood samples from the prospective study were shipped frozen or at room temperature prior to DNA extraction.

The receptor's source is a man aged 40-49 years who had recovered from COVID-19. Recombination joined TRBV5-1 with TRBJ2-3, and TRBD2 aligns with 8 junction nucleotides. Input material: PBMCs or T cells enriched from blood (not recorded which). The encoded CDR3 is CASSLPLQREFSDTQYF. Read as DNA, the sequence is TGCGCCAGCAGCTTGCCGCTCCAGCGGGAGTTTTCAGATACGCAGTATTTT.